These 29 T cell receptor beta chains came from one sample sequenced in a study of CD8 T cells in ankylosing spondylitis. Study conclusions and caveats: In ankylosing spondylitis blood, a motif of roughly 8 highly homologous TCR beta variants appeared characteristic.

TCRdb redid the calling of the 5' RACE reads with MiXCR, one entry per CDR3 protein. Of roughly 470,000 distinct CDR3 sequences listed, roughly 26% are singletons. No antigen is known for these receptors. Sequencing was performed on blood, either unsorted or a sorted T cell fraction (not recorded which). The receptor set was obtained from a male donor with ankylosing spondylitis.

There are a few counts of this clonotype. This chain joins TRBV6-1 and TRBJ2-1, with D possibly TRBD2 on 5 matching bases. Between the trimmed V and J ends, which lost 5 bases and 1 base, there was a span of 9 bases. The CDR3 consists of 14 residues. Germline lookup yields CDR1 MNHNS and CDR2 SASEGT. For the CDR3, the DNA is TGTGCCAGCAGTAGGCCGGGATCCTACAATGAGCAGTTCTTC. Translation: CASSRPGSYNEQFF.

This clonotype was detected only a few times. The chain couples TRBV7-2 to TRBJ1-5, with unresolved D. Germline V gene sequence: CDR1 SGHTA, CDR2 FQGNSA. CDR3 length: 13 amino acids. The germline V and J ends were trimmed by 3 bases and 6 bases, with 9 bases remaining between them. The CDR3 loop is CASSFGASQPQHF. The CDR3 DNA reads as TGTGCCAGCAGCTTCGGTGCTAGTCAGCCCCAGCATTTT.

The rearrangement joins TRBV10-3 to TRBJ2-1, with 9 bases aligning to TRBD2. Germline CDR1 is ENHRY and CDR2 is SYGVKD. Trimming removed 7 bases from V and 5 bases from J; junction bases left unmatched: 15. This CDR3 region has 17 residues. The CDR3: CAITGLAGGSSNNEQFF. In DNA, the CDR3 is TGTGCCATCACCGGTCTCGCGGGAGGGTCCTCTAACAATGAGCAGTTCTTC.

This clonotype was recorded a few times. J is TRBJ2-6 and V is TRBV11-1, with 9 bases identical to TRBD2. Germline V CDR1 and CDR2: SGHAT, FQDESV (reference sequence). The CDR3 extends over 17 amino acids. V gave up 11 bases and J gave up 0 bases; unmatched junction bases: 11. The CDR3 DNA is TGTGCCTCACGAGGCGGGAGGGGTCCCTCTGGGGCCAACGTCCTGACTTTC. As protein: CASRGGRGPSGANVLTF.

CDR3 amino acids: CSVAGQLILETQYF. The DNA of the CDR3 is TGCAGCGTTGCGGGACAGCTCATTTTAGAGACCCAGTACTTC. This chain links TRBV29-1 with TRBJ2-5; 7 bases agree with TRBD1. After removal of 4 bases from V and 4 bases from J, the junction contained 9 bases not matched to a gene. Germline lookup yields CDR1 SQVTM and CDR2 ANQGSEA. CDR3 length: 14 residues.

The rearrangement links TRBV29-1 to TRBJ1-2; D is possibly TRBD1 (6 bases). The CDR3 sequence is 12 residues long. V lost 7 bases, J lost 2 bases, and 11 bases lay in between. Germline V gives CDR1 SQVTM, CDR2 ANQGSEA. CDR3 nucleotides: TGCAGCGGCGGGGACACCAACTATGGCTACACCTTC. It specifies CSGGDTNYGYTF. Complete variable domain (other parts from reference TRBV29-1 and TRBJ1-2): SAVISQKPSRDICQRGTSLTIQCQVDSQVTMMFWYRQQPGQSLTLIATANQGSEATYESGFVIDKFPISRPNLTFSTLTVSNMSPEDSSIYLCSGGDTNYGYTFGSGTRLTVV.

The CDR3 sequence is CASSSDRDESNEQFF. CDR3 DNA sequence: TGTGCCAGCAGCTCCGACAGGGATGAGAGCAATGAGCAGTTCTTC. The rearrangement links TRBV11-2 to TRBJ2-1, with 7 positions matching TRBD1. This CDR3 has 15 amino acids. Trimming removed 4 bases from V and 6 bases from J; junction bases left unmatched: 9. Germline lookup yields CDR1 SGHAT and CDR2 FQNNGV.

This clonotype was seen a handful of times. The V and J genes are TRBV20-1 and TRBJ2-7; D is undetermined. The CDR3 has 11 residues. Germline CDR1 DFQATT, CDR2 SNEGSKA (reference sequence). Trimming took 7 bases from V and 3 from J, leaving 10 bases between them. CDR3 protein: CSVSGYYEQYF. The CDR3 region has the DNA TGCAGTGTTTCGGGCTACTACGAGCAGTACTTC.

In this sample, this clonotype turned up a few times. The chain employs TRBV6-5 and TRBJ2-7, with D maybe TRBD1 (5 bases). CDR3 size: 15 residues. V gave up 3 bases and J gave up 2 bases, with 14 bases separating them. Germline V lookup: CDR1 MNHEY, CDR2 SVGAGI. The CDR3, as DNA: TGTGCCAGCAGTTATCCGACAGCTGGAGCCTACGAGCAGTACTTC. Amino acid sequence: CASSYPTAGAYEQYF.

Here the CDR3 DNA reads TGCAGTGCTAGAGCCACAGGGAACCCCTACGAGCAGTACGTC. This codes for CSARATGNPYEQYV. The chain combines TRBV20-1 with TRBJ2-7; D perhaps matches TRBD1 (6 bases). CDR3 length: 14 amino acids. The V end was cut by 1 base, the J end by 2 bases, with 12 bases between. Germline V gene lookup returns CDR1 DFQATT and CDR2 SNEGSKA (reference sequence).

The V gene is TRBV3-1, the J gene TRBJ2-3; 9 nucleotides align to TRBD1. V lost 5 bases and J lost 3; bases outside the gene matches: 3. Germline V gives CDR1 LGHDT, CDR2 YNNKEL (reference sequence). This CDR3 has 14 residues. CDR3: CASSYGTGTDTQYF. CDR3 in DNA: TGTGCCAGCAGCTACGGGACAGGGACAGATACGCAGTATTTT.

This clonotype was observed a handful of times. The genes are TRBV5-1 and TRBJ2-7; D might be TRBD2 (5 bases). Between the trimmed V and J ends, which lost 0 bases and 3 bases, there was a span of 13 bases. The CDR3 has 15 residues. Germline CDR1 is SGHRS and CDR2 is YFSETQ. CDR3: CASSLVSDYGYEQYF. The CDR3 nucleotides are TGCGCCAGCAGCTTGGTTTCCGACTATGGCTACGAGCAGTACTTC.

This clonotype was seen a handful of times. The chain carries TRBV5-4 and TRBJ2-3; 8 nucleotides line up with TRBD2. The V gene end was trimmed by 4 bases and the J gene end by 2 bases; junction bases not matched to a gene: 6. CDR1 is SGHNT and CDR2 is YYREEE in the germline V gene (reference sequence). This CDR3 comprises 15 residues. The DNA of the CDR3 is TGTGCCAGCAGCCTAGCGGGCGGTATCACAGATACGCAGTATTTT. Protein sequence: CASSLAGGITDTQYF.

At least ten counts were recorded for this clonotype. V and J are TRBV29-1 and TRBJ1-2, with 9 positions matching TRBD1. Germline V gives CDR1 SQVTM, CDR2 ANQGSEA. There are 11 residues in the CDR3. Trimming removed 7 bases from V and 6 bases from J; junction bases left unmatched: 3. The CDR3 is CSADRGDGYTF. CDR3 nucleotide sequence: TGCAGCGCTGACAGGGGGGATGGCTACACCTTC. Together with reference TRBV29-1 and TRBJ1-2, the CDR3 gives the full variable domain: SAVISQKPSRDICQRGTSLTIQCQVDSQVTMMFWYRQQPGQSLTLIATANQGSEATYESGFVIDKFPISRPNLTFSTLTVSNMSPEDSSIYLCSADRGDGYTFGSGTRLTVV.

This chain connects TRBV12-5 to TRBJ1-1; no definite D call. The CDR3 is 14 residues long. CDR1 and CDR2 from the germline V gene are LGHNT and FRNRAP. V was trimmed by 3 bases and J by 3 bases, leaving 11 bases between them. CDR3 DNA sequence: TGTGCTAGTGGTTTAGGTCAATCGTACACTGAAGCTTTCTTT. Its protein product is CASGLGQSYTEAFF.

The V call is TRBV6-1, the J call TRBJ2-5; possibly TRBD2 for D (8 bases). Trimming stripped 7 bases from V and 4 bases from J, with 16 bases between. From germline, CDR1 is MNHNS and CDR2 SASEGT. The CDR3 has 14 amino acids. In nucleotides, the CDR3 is TGTGCCAGCAAAAGGGGGCTAGCGGGAGAGACCCAGTACTTC. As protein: CASKRGLAGETQYF.

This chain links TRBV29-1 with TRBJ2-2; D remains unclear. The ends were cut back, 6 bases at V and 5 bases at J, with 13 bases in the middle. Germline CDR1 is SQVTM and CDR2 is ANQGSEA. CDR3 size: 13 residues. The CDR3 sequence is CSVAPWGTGELFF. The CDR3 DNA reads TGCAGCGTAGCTCCCTGGGGAACCGGGGAGCTGTTTTTT.

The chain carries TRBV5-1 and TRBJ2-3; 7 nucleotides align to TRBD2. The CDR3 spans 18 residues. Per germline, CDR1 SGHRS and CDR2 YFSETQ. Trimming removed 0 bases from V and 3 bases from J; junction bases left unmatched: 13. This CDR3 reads CASSLGDSSGTATDTQYF. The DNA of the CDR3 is TGCGCCAGCAGCTTGGGGGACTCTAGCGGCACGGCGACAGATACGCAGTATTTT.

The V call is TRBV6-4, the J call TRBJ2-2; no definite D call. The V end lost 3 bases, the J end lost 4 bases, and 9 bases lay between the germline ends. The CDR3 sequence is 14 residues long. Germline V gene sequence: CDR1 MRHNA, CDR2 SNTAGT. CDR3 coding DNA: TGTGCCAGCAGTGAGGGCGCAGCCACCGGGGAGCTGTTTTTT. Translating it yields CASSEGAATGELFF.

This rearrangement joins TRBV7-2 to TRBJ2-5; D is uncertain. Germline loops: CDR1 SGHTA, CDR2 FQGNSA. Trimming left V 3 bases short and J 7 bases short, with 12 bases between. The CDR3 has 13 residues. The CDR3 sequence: CASSFIGRGTQYF. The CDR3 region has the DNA TGTGCCAGCAGCTTCATCGGACGAGGGACCCAGTACTTC. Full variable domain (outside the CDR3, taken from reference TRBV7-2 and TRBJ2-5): GAGVSQSPSNKVTEKGKDVELRCDPISGHTALYWYRQSLGQGLEFLIYFQGNSAPDKSGLPSDRFSAERTGGSVSTLTIQRTQQEDSAVYLCASSFIGRGTQYFGPGTRLLVL.

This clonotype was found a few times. DNA for the CDR3: TGCGCCAGCAGCTCTGCGTGGGCAGGGAACACCGGGGAGCTGTTTTTT. Its protein is CASSSAWAGNTGELFF. V gene TRBV5-1 combines with J gene TRBJ2-2, with D hard to call. Trimming cost V 3 bases and J 1 base, with 13 bases left between them. The CDR3 runs to 16 residues. In germline, CDR1 is SGHRS, CDR2 YFSETQ.

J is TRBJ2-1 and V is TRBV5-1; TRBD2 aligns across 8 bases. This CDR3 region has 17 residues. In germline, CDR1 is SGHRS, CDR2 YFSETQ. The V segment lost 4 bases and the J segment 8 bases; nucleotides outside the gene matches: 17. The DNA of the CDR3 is TGCGCCAGCAGCCCGGGGGGGAGAGGCGCCCCCTCATATGAGCAGTTCTTC. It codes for CASSPGGRGAPSYEQFF.

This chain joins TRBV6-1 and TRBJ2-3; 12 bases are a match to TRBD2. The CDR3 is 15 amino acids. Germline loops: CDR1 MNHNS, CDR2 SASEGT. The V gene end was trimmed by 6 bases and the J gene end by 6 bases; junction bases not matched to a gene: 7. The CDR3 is CASRRPGLAGDTQYF. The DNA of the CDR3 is TGTGCCAGCAGACGCCCCGGACTAGCGGGGGATACGCAGTATTTT.

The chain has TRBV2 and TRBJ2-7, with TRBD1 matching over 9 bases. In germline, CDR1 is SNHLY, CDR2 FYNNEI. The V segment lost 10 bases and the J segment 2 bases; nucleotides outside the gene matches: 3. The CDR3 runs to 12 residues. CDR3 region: CATGQGTYEQYF. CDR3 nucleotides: TGTGCCACAGGACAGGGGACCTACGAGCAGTACTTC.

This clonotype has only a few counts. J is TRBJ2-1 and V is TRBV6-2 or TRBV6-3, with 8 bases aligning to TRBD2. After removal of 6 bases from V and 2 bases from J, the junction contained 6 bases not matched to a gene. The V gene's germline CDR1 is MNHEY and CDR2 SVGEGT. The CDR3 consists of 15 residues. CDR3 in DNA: TGTGCCAGCAGCCTAGAGCGGGAGACCTACAATGAGCAGTTCTTC. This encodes CASSLERETYNEQFF.

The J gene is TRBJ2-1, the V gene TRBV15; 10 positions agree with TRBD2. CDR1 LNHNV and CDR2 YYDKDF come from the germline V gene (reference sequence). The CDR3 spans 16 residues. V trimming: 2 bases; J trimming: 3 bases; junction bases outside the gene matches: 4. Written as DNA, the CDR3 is TGTGCCACCAGCAGACTTACTAGCGGGATCTACAATGAGCAGTTCTTC. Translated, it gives CATSRLTSGIYNEQFF.

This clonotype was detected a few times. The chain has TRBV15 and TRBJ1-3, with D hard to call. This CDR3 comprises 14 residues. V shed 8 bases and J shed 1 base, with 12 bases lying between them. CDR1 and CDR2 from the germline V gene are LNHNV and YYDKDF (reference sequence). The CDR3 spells CATGKEPSGNTIYF. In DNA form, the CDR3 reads TGTGCCACCGGAAAGGAGCCATCTGGAAACACCATATATTTT. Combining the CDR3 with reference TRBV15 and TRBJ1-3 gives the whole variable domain DAMVIQNPRYQVTQFGKPVTLSCSQTLNHNVMYWYQQKSSQAPKLLFHYYDKDFNNEADTPDNFQSRRPNTSFCFLDIRSPGLGDTAMYLCATGKEPSGNTIYFGEGSWLTVV.

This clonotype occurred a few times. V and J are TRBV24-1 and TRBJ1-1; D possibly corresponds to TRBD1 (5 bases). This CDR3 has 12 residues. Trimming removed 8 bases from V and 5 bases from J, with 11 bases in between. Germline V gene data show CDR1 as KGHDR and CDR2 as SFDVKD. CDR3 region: CATTGLRTEAFF. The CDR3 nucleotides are TGTGCCACCACAGGGCTTAGGACTGAAGCTTTCTTT.

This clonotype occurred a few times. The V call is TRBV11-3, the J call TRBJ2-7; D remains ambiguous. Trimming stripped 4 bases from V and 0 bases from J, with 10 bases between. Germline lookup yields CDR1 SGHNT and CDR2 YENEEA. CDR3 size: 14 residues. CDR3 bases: TGTGCCAGCAGCTCTGGACGGAGCTCCTACGAGCAGTACGTC. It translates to CASSSGRSSYEQYV.